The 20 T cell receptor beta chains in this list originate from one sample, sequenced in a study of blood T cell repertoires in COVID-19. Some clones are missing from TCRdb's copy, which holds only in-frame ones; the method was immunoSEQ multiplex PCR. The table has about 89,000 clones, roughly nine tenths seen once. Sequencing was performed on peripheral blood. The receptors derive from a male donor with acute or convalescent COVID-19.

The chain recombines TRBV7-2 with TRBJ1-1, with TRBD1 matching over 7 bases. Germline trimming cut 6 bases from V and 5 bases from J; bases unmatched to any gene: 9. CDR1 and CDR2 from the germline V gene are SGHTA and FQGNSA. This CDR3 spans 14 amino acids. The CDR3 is CASRKGTESTEAFF. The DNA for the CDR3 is TGTGCCAGCAGGAAAGGGACAGAGTCTACTGAAGCTTTCTTT.

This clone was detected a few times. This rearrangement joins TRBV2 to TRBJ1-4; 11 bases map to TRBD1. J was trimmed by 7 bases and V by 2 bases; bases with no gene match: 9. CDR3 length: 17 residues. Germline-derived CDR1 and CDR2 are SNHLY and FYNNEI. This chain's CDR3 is CASSETRTGGGLEKLFF. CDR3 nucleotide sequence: TGTGCCAGCAGTGAAACCCGGACAGGGGGCGGGCTTGAAAAACTGTTTTTT.

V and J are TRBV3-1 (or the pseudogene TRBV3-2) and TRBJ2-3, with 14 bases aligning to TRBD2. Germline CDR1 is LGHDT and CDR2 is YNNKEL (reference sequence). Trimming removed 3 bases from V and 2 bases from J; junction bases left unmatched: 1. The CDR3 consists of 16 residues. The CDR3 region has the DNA TGTGCCAGCAGCCAGGGACTAGCGGGGGCCACAGATACGCAGTATTTT. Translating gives CASSQGLAGATDTQYF.

CDR3 DNA sequence: TGTGCCTGGAGACAGGGGTCCCCTGGAAACACCATATATTTT. Amino acid sequence: CAWRQGSPGNTIYF. The V gene is TRBV30, the J gene TRBJ1-3, with 7 bases fitting TRBD1. Germline values: CDR1 GTSNPN, CDR2 SVGIG (reference sequence). V was pared by 3 bases and J by 2 bases, with 4 bases of the junction left unmatched. This CDR3 spans 14 amino acids. Full variable domain (rest looked up from reference TRBV30 and TRBJ1-3): SQTIHQWPATLVQPVGSPLSLECTVEGTSNPNLYWYRQAAGRGLQLLFYSVGIGQISSEVPQNLSASRPQDRQFILSSKKLLLSDSGFYLCAWRQGSPGNTIYFGEGSWLTVV.

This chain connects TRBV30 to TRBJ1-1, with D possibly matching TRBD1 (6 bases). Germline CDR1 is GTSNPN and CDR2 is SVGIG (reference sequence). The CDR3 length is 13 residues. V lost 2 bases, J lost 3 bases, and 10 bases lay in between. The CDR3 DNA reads TGTGCCTGGAGTCACAGGGCGGACACTGAAGCTTTCTTT. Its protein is CAWSHRADTEAFF.

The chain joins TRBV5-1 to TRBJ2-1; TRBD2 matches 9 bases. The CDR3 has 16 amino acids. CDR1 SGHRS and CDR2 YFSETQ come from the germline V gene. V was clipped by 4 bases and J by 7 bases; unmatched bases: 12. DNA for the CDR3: TGCGCCAGCAGCGTACCCAGTAGCGGGGGTAGAAATGAGCAGTTCTTC. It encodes CASSVPSSGGRNEQFF.

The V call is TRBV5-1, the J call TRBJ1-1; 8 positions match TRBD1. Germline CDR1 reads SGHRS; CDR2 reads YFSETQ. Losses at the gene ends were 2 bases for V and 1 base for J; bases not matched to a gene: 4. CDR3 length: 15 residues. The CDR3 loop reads CASSLAGTGNTEAFF. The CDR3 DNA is TGCGCCAGCAGCTTAGCCGGGACAGGGAACACTGAAGCTTTCTTT.

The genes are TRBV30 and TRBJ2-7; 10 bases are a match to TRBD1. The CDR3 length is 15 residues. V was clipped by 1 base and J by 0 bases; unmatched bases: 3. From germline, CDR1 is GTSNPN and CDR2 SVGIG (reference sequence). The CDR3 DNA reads TGTGCCTGGAGTGCCCGGACAGGGGGCTCCTACGAGCAGTACTTC. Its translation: CAWSARTGGSYEQYF. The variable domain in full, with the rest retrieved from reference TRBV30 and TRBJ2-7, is SQTIHQWPATLVQPVGSPLSLECTVEGTSNPNLYWYRQAAGRGLQLLFYSVGIGQISSEVPQNLSASRPQDRQFILSSKKLLLSDSGFYLCAWSARTGGSYEQYFGPGTRLTVT.

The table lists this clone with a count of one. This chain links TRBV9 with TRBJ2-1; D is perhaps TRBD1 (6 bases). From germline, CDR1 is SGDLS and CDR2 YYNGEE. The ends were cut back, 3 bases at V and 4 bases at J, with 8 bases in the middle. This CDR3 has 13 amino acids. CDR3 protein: CASSGRGYNEQFF. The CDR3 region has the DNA TGTGCCAGCAGCGGAAGGGGGTACAATGAGCAGTTCTTC.

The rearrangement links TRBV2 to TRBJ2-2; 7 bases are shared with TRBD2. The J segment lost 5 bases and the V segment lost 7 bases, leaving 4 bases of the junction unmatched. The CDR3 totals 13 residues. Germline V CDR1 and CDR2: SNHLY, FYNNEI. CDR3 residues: CASTVGGTGELFF. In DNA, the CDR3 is TGTGCCAGCACCGTGGGGGGGACCGGGGAGCTGTTTTTT. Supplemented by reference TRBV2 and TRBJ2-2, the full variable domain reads EPEVTQTPSHQVTQMGQEVILRCVPISNHLYFYWYRQILGQKVEFLVSFYNNEISEKSEIFDDQFSVERPDGSNFTLKIRSTKLEDSAMYFCASTVGGTGELFFGEGSRLTVL.

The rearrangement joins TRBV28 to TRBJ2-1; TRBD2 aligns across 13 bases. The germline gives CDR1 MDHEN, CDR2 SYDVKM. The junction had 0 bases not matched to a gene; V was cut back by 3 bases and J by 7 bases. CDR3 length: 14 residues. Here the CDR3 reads CASSLGLAGNEQFF. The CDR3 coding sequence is TGTGCCAGCAGTTTGGGACTAGCGGGGAATGAGCAGTTCTTC.

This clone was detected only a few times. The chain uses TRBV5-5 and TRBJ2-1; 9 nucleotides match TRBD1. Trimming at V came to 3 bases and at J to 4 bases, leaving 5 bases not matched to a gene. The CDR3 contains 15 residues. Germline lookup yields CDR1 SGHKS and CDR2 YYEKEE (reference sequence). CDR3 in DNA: TGTGCCAGCAGCTGGACAGGGGCCGAGTACAATGAGCAGTTCTTC. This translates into CASSWTGAEYNEQFF.

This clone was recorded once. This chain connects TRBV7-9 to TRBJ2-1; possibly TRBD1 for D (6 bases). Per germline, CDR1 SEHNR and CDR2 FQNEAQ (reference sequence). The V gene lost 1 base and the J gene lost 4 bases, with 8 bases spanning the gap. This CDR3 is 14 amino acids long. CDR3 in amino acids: CASSLGTVYNEQFF. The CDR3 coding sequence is TGTGCCAGCAGCTTAGGGACAGTTTACAATGAGCAGTTCTTC.

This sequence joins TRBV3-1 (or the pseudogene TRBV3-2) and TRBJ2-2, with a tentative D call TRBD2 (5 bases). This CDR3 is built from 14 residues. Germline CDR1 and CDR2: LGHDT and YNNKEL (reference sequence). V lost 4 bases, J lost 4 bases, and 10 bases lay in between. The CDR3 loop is CASSPRLSTGELFF. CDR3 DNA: TGTGCCAGCAGCCCGAGACTATCCACCGGGGAGCTGTTTTTT.

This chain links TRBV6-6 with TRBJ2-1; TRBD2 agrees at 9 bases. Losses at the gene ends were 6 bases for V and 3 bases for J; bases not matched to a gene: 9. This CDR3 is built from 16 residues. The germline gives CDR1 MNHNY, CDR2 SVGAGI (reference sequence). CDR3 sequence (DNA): TGTGCCAGCAGGGGATCTAGCGGGGCTGTCTACAATGAGCAGTTCTTC. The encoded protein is CASRGSSGAVYNEQFF.

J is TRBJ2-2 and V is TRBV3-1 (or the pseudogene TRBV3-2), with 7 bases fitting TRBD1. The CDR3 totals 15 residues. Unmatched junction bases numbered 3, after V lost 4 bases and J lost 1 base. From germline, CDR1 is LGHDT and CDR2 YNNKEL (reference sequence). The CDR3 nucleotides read TGTGCCAGCAGCCGTGGGACAGTGAACACCGGGGAGCTGTTTTTT. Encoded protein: CASSRGTVNTGELFF.

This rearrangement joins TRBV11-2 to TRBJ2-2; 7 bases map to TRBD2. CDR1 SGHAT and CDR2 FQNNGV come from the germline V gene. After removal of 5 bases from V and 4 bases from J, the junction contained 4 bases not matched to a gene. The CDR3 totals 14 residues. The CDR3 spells CASSPGGRTGELFF. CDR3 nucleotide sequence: TGTGCCAGCAGCCCGGGAGGTCGCACCGGGGAGCTGTTTTTT.

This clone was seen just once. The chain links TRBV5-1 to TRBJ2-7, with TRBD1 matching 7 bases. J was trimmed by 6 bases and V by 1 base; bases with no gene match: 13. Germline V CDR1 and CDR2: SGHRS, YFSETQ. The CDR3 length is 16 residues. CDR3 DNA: TGCGCCAGCAGCTTGCAGGGGGTATCCTTGCCCGGCGAGCAGTACTTC. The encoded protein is CASSLQGVSLPGEQYF.

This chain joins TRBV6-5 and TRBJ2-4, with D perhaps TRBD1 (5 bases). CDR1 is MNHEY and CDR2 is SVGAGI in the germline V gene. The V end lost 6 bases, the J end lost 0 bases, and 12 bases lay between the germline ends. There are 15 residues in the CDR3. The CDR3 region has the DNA TGTGCCAGCAGCCAAAAGACAGTAGCCAAAAACATTCAGTACTTC. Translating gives CASSQKTVAKNIQYF.

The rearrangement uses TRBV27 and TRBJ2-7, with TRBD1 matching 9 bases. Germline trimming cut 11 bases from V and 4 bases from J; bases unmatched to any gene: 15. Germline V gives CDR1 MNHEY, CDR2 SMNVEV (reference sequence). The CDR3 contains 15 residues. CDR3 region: CAAASPGQGAYEQYF. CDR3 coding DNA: TGTGCCGCGGCCTCTCCGGGACAGGGAGCATACGAGCAGTACTTC.